This entry describes one T cell receptor beta chain. Antigen specificity is unknown. This sample was taken from a study of post-analysis software for immune sequencing data. Study details: Recorded disease courses covered relapsing-remitting, secondary progressive and progressive-relapsing multiple sclerosis. Some patients had no subtype annotation.

Unmatched junction bases numbered 7, after V lost 1 base and J lost 5 bases. The CDR3 length is 16 residues. CDR1 is SGHRS, CDR2 YFSETQ, per germline. Researchers reported that TCR beta cDNA libraries carried unique molecular identifiers. Around 500,000 cDNA molecules were recovered from an input of 1 to 10 million T cells. TCRdb passed the PCR reads through MiXCR, listing each CDR3 protein once. The sample consists of 500,000 to 600,000 distinct CDR3 sequences, 44% of them appearing once. Study results and limitations: Patients showed TRBV5-6, TRBV5-1 and TRBV20-1 among 4 or 5 TRBV segments more frequent than in controls. Multiple sclerosis was associated with a significant reduction in normalized Chao1 diversity relative to controls.

V and J are TRBV5-1 and TRBJ1-5; 9 nucleotides agree with TRBD1. This receptor was obtained from a girl aged 5 to 17 with multiple sclerosis. The sample comprised blood. The CDR3 is CASSLRDRERDQPQHF. In DNA form, the CDR3 reads TGCGCCAGCAGCTTGCGGGACAGGGAGCGTGATCAGCCCCAGCATTTT.